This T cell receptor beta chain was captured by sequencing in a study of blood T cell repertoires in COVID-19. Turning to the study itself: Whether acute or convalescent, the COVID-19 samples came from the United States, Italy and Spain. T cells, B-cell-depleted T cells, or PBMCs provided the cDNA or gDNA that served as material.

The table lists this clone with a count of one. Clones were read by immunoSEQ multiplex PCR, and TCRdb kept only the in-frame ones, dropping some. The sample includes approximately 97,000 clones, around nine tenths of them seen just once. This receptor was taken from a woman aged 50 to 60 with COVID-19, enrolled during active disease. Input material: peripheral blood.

The CDR3 bases are TGTGCCAGCTCACGTGAAGGGGGACCTGGAAACACCATATATTTT. Amino acid sequence: CASSREGGPGNTIYF. This sequence joins TRBV18 and TRBJ1-3; a possible D gene is TRBD1 (6 bases). V lost 4 bases, J lost 2 bases, and 12 bases lay in between. Germline V gene data show CDR1 as KGHSH and CDR2 as LQKENI. The CDR3 totals 15 residues.